These 22 T cell receptor beta chains were all obtained from the same sample, sequenced in a study of cytomegalovirus exposure and HLA in healthy donors. Some clones are missing from TCRdb's copy, which holds only in-frame ones; the method was immunoSEQ multiplex PCR. The sample lists around 300,000 clones, about 86% occurring once. Sample: PBMCs. The receptors here all came from a woman between 18 and 30 years old in good health and CMV-seronegative.

The rearrangement links TRBV5-1 to TRBJ2-7, with D tentatively TRBD1 (5 bases). With 0 bases removed from V and 2 bases from J, the gap between germline ends came to 9 bases. The CDR3 contains 14 residues. Germline-derived CDR1 and CDR2 are SGHRS and YFSETQ. The CDR3 DNA is TGCGCCAGCAGCTTGGGTTCAGGGACCTACGAGCAGTACTTC. Its translation: CASSLGSGTYEQYF. Full variable domain (remainder filled in from reference TRBV5-1 and TRBJ2-7): KAGVTQTPRYLIKTRGQQVTLSCSPISGHRSVSWYQQTPGQGLQFLFEYFSETQRNKGNFPGRFSGRQFSNSRSEMNVSTLELGDSALYLCASSLGSGTYEQYFGPGTRLTVT.

The rearrangement links TRBV6-1 to TRBJ2-7; D perhaps matches TRBD1 (7 bases). The CDR3 has 14 residues. Germline values: CDR1 MNHNS, CDR2 SASEGT. The V end lost 4 bases, the J end lost 3 bases, and 13 bases lay between the germline ends. CDR3 coding DNA: TGTGCCAGCAGTGTACTAGCAGGGGGCTACGAGCAGTACTTC. Residues: CASSVLAGGYEQYF.

The V call is TRBV4-1, the J call TRBJ1-5; D uncertain. The CDR3 contains 17 residues. CDR1 is MGHRA, CDR2 YSYEKL, per germline. Trimming pared 1 base from V and 2 bases from J, leaving 15 bases between. The CDR3 is CASSQAGLGSGNQPQHF. As DNA, the CDR3 is TGCGCCAGCAGCCAAGCGGGGTTGGGGTCAGGCAATCAGCCCCAGCATTTT.

The chain carries TRBV9 and TRBJ1-4; 7 positions agree with TRBD1. V lost 4 bases, J lost 4 bases, and 7 bases stayed unmatched. The CDR3 spans 15 residues. The germline gives CDR1 SGDLS, CDR2 YYNGEE. The CDR3 sequence is CASSLGGSSNEKLFF. As DNA, the CDR3 is TGTGCCAGCAGCTTAGGGGGCAGTAGTAATGAAAAACTGTTTTTT.

In DNA, the CDR3 is TGCAGCGTTGGCACTAGCGGGAGCCCTCGAGAGACCCAGTACTTC. Protein: CSVGTSGSPRETQYF. This chain links TRBV29-1 with TRBJ2-5, with TRBD2 identical over 11 bases. The germline V gene encodes CDR1 SQVTM and CDR2 ANQGSEA. This CDR3 is 15 amino acids long. The V segment lost 4 bases and the J segment 4 bases; nucleotides outside the gene matches: 8.

The chain combines TRBV28 with TRBJ1-2, with D possibly TRBD1 on 6 matching bases. Germline lookup yields CDR1 MDHEN and CDR2 SYDVKM. There are 14 residues in the CDR3. V lost 3 bases, J lost 1 base, and 9 bases lay in between. The CDR3 DNA sequence: TGTGCCAGCAGTTTGGGGGCGGGTAACTATGGCTACACCTTC. This sequence encodes CASSLGAGNYGYTF.

The rearrangement links TRBV28 to TRBJ2-7; maybe TRBD1 (6 bases). Deletions cut 8 bases from V and 3 bases from J, with 11 bases between. Germline assignment: CDR1 MDHEN and CDR2 SYDVKM. The CDR3 spans 12 residues. This CDR3 is CASHDRFYEQYF. The CDR3 coding sequence is TGTGCCAGCCACGACAGGTTCTACGAGCAGTACTTC. The full variable domain, its missing parts supplied by reference TRBV28 and TRBJ2-7, is DVKVTQSSRYLVKRTGEKVFLECVQDMDHENMFWYRQDPGLGLRLIYFSYDVKMKEKGDIPEGYSVSREKKERFSLILESASTNQTSMYLCASHDRFYEQYFGPGTRLTVT.

A remark on this clone: Different DNA sequences within this sample yield the same CDR3. V usage is TRBV27 and J usage is TRBJ1-5; tentative D call: TRBD1 (5 bases). CDR1 and CDR2 from the germline V gene are MNHEY and SMNVEV (reference sequence). The CDR3 runs 13 residues. The V gene lost 1 base and the J gene lost 6 bases, with 7 bases spanning the gap. CDR3 loop: CASSLWGGQPQHF. The CDR3 DNA reads TGTGCCAGCAGTTTATGGGGGGGTCAGCCCCAGCATTTT.

This clone was observed a handful of times. The chain is built from TRBV30 and TRBJ1-6; D perhaps matches TRBD1 (6 bases). This CDR3 has 13 amino acids. Germline loops: CDR1 GTSNPN, CDR2 SVGIG (reference sequence). The ends were cut back, 5 bases at V and 5 bases at J, with 10 bases in the middle. The CDR3 spells CAWGQGNNSPLHF. The CDR3 DNA sequence: TGTGCCTGGGGTCAGGGGAATAATTCACCCCTCCACTTT.

The chain couples TRBV4-3 to TRBJ1-6; 8 bases align to TRBD1. V shed 1 base, J shed 11 bases, and the junction held 13 bases outside the gene matches. The CDR3 runs 17 residues. Germline values: CDR1 LGHNA, CDR2 YSLEER. CDR3 nucleotide sequence: TGCGCCAGCAGCCAAGTGAGCAGGACAGGGTATCTAGCACCCCTCCACTTT. This gives the protein CASSQVSRTGYLAPLHF.

This chain connects TRBV27 to TRBJ2-3; unclear D gene. The CDR3 is 12 amino acids. Germline V gives CDR1 MNHEY, CDR2 SMNVEV (reference sequence). V lost 6 bases, J lost 4 bases, and 8 bases lay in between. The CDR3 spells CASRSEADTQYF. The CDR3 DNA reads TGTGCCAGCAGATCAGAGGCAGATACGCAGTATTTT.

The chain combines TRBV5-4 with TRBJ2-3; 8 nucleotides match TRBD1. The ends lost 3 bases at V and 0 bases at J; junction bases unmatched: 6. The germline V gene encodes CDR1 SGHNT and CDR2 YYREEE (reference sequence). The CDR3 has 16 residues. The CDR3 nucleotides read TGTGCCAGCAGCTCTGGGGGGACAGGAAGCACAGATACGCAGTATTTT. It codes for CASSSGGTGSTDTQYF.

The V and J genes are TRBV29-1 and TRBJ2-3; 7 nucleotides align to TRBD2. The length of the CDR3 is 17 residues. The germline CDR1 and CDR2 sequences are SQVTM and ANQGSEA. Trimming took 2 bases from V and 5 from J; bases not matched to a gene: 16. CDR3 loop: CSVERHGTGGFGDTQYF. The DNA of the CDR3 is TGCAGCGTTGAACGGCATGGAACGGGAGGATTTGGAGATACGCAGTATTTT.

The chain combines TRBV4-2 with TRBJ2-5; the match to TRBD2 covers 7 bases. This CDR3 has 15 residues. The germline V gene has CDR1 LGHNA and CDR2 YNFKEQ. With V trimmed by 4 bases and J by 4 bases, 9 bases remained unmatched. DNA for the CDR3: TGTGCCAGCAGCCGGGACTCGCGGGAGATAGAGACCCAGTACTTC. Protein sequence: CASSRDSREIETQYF.

V usage is TRBV29-1 and J usage is TRBJ2-5; 9 bases agree with TRBD1. The junction had 4 bases not matched to a gene; V was cut back by 4 bases and J by 4 bases. The CDR3 has 13 amino acids. CDR1 and CDR2 (germline): SQVTM, ANQGSEA. CDR3 sequence (DNA): TGCAGCGTTGTTCTGGGACAGGGAGAGACCCAGTACTTC. It specifies CSVVLGQGETQYF.

The chain has TRBV10-3 and TRBJ1-6, with D possibly being TRBD1 (5 bases). V was pared by 4 bases and J by 5 bases, with 12 bases between. There are 15 residues in the CDR3. Germline lookup yields CDR1 ENHRY and CDR2 SYGVKD. CDR3 nucleotides: TGTGCCATCAGTGTAAAGGGGTCAAATAATTCACCCCTCCACTTT. Protein product: CAISVKGSNNSPLHF.

The chain carries TRBV10-1 and TRBJ2-1; 13 nucleotides line up with TRBD2. CDR1 is WNHNN, CDR2 SYGVQD, per germline (reference sequence). The CDR3 runs 14 residues. Trimming took 5 bases from V and 12 from J; bases not matched to a gene: 7. The CDR3 DNA reads TGCGCCAGCAGTAGGGGACTAGCGGGATTGGGGCAGTTCTTC. Amino acid sequence: CASSRGLAGLGQFF.

This chain joins TRBV5-6 and TRBJ2-7; 13 bases map to TRBD2. The CDR3 has 16 amino acids. J lost 1 base, V lost 3 bases, and 4 bases had no gene match. Germline CDR1 reads SGHDT; CDR2 reads YYEEEE. This CDR3 is CASSSGLAGPSYEQYF. CDR3 nucleotides: TGTGCCAGCAGCTCGGGACTAGCGGGGCCTTCCTACGAGCAGTACTTC.

The rearrangement uses TRBV5-1 and TRBJ1-5, with 10 bases fitting TRBD1. CDR1 and CDR2 (germline): SGHRS, YFSETQ. The ends lost 4 bases at V and 5 bases at J; junction bases unmatched: 6. This CDR3 comprises 15 residues. The DNA for the CDR3 is TGCGCCAGCAGCCCAGGACAGGGGGGTTATCAGCCCCAGCATTTT. Protein: CASSPGQGGYQPQHF.

The chain is built from TRBV4-1 and TRBJ1-1, with D unclear. With 1 base removed from V and 0 bases from J, the gap between germline ends came to 12 bases. CDR1 is MGHRA, CDR2 YSYEKL, per germline. The CDR3 totals 16 residues. CDR3 loop: CASSQVSRPMNTEAFF. The CDR3 coding sequence is TGCGCCAGCAGCCAAGTGTCGCGGCCTATGAACACTGAAGCTTTCTTT.

The rearrangement uses TRBV4-3 and TRBJ1-5; possible D gene TRBD1, 5 bases. From germline, CDR1 is LGHNA and CDR2 YSLEER. This CDR3 region has 15 residues. V lost 0 bases to trimming and J lost 8 bases, with 14 bases between them. CDR3 bases: TGCGCCAGCAGCCAAGATCCCCAGGGCAAGGAGCCCCAGCATTTT. This codes for CASSQDPQGKEPQHF.

The rearrangement joins TRBV9 to TRBJ2-3, with TRBD2 matching 10 bases. This CDR3 has 17 residues. Looked up from germline, CDR1 is SGDLS and CDR2 is YYNGEE. The trim removed 6 bases at V and 1 base at J, leaving 11 bases unmatched. In nucleotides, the CDR3 is TGTGCCAGCACCTCAACCCAACTAGCGGGGCGCACAGATACGCAGTATTTT. The encoded protein is CASTSTQLAGRTDTQYF.